A single sample is the source of the 7 T cell receptor beta chains below, sequenced in a study of blood T cell repertoires in COVID-19. Only in-frame clones appear in the TCRdb table, and some are missing; sequencing was by immunoSEQ multiplex PCR. Of more than 85,000 clones listed, 80% to 95% are singletons. The sample was peripheral blood. The receptors were sampled from a man between 18 and 29 years old with acute or convalescent COVID-19.

J is TRBJ2-5 and V is TRBV5-4; maybe TRBD1 (5 bases). Trimming took 2 bases from V and 3 from J, leaving 8 bases between them. The CDR3 runs 13 residues. Germline lookup yields CDR1 SGHNT and CDR2 YYREEE (reference sequence). CDR3 sequence reads: CASSFTGEETQYF. The CDR3 coding sequence is TGTGCCAGCAGCTTCACAGGAGAAGAGACCCAGTACTTC.

The chain is built from TRBV27 and TRBJ1-5, with D maybe TRBD1 (6 bases). CDR1 is MNHEY, CDR2 SMNVEV, per germline (reference sequence). Trimming took 6 bases from V and 0 from J, leaving 12 bases between them. This CDR3 has 15 amino acids. CDR3 in DNA: TGTGCCAGCAGCCCCGGACAGTATAGCAATCAGCCCCAGCATTTT. This codes for CASSPGQYSNQPQHF.

The chain is built from TRBV30 and TRBJ2-1; a weak D match, TRBD2 (6 bases). V lost 5 bases to trimming and J lost 12 bases, with 17 bases between them. Per germline, CDR1 GTSNPN and CDR2 SVGIG (reference sequence). The CDR3 loop spans 12 amino acids. The DNA for the CDR3 is TGTGCCTGGTTGAAAGGAGGGGCGGGGCAGTTCTTC. Translating it yields CAWLKGGAGQFF.

The genes are TRBV6-6 and TRBJ1-5, with D possibly TRBD1 on 5 matching bases. Trimming shortened V by 6 bases and J by 5 bases, and 14 bases separated the two germline ends. This CDR3 is built from 14 residues. CDR1 and CDR2 (germline): MNHNY, SVGAGI (reference sequence). The CDR3 coding sequence is TGTGCCAGCAGCGGACGGGGGGAGCATCAGCCCCAGCATTTT. Translation gives CASSGRGEHQPQHF.

The chain is built from TRBV6-5 and TRBJ2-7, with 8 bases lining up with TRBD1. The CDR3 has 15 amino acids. With V trimmed by 0 bases and J by 5 bases, 6 bases remained unmatched. CDR1 is MNHEY, CDR2 SVGAGI, per germline. The CDR3, as DNA: TGTGCCAGCAGTTACTCCCAGGGGGCTCCCAACGAGCAGTACTTC. Translation gives CASSYSQGAPNEQYF.

The V gene is TRBV15, the J gene TRBJ2-7; D might be TRBD1 (5 bases). CDR1 and CDR2 from the germline V gene are LNHNV and YYDKDF (reference sequence). The CDR3 is 13 amino acids. V lost 0 bases and J lost 3, with 6 bases in between. CDR3: CATSREGHYEQYF. The DNA of the CDR3 is TGTGCCACCAGCAGAGAAGGACACTACGAGCAGTACTTC.

The genes are TRBV27 and TRBJ2-7; TRBD2 matches 7 bases. The CDR3 spans 15 residues. The germline V gene has CDR1 MNHEY and CDR2 SMNVEV (reference sequence). Germline trimming cut 2 bases from V and 2 bases from J; bases unmatched to any gene: 6. This CDR3 is CASSLRGTMAYEQYF. DNA of the CDR3: TGTGCCAGCAGTTTAAGAGGGACTATGGCCTACGAGCAGTACTTC.